One and the same sample provided the 6 T cell receptor beta chains below, sequenced in a study of blood T cell repertoires in COVID-19. Sequencing used immunoSEQ multiplex PCR; TCRdb keeps in-frame clones, though not all of them. Of roughly 120,000 clones listed, around nine tenths are singletons. Input material: peripheral blood. The receptors derive from a woman aged 45-65 years with active or convalescent COVID-19.

The V call is TRBV12-3 or TRBV12-4, the J call TRBJ2-7; tentative D call: TRBD1 (5 bases). Trimming removed 4 bases from V and 2 bases from J, with 9 bases in between. This CDR3 spans 13 amino acids. The chain's CDR3 is CASSWGITYEQYF. The CDR3 DNA is TGTGCCAGCAGTTGGGGCATTACCTACGAGCAGTACTTC.

The CDR3 spells CASSLTGVSNQPQHF. CDR3 coding DNA: TGTGCCAGCAGTCTAACAGGGGTTAGCAATCAGCCCCAGCATTTT. The J gene is TRBJ1-5, the V gene TRBV28, with 7 bases lining up with TRBD1. CDR1 is MDHEN, CDR2 SYDVKM, per germline. J gave up 0 bases and V 5 bases, and 4 bases lay outside the gene matches. This CDR3 is built from 15 residues.

The rearrangement uses TRBV3-1 (or the pseudogene TRBV3-2) and TRBJ1-1; no clear D gene. V lost 0 bases and J 11 bases, leaving 16 bases between the germline ends. Germline CDR1 and CDR2: LGHDT and YNNKEL (reference sequence). The CDR3 is 14 amino acids. As DNA, the CDR3 is TGTGCCAGCAGCCAAGACAGACACCGCCCAGAGGCTTTCTTT. Protein product: CASSQDRHRPEAFF.

Comment on this clone: A read error may account for a junction end that differs from germline. This chain uses TRBV7-9 with TRBJ2-1; D might be TRBD1 (6 bases). The CDR3 is 14 amino acids. CDR1 and CDR2 from the germline V gene are SEHNR and FQNEAQ (reference sequence). The CDR3 DNA reads as TGTGCCAGCAGCGACAACAGGGCCAACAATGAGCTGTTCTTC. Protein: CASSDNRANNELFF.

V and J are TRBV9 and TRBJ2-5, with 10 bases aligning to TRBD2. This CDR3 is 17 amino acids long. Trimming took 2 bases from V and 1 from J; bases not matched to a gene: 8. CDR1 SGDLS and CDR2 YYNGEE come from the germline V gene. This CDR3 is CASSVGLAAIVQETQYF. For the CDR3, the DNA is TGTGCCAGCAGCGTCGGACTAGCGGCCATTGTCCAAGAGACCCAGTACTTC.

This clone was seen only once. This chain joins TRBV19 and TRBJ2-5; 7 bases fit TRBD2. The germline CDR1 and CDR2 sequences are LNHDA and SQIVND (reference sequence). The CDR3 is 16 amino acids. The J segment lost 5 bases and the V segment lost 3 bases, leaving 12 bases of the junction unmatched. CDR3 region: CASSIGPIFGGETQYF. The CDR3 region has the DNA TGTGCCAGTAGTATTGGCCCGATTTTCGGGGGGGAGACCCAGTACTTC. The variable domain in full, with the rest retrieved from reference TRBV19 and TRBJ2-5, is DGGITQSPKYLFRKEGQNVTLSCEQNLNHDAMYWYRQDPGQGLRLIYYSQIVNDFQKGDIAEGYSVSREKKESFPLTVTSAQKNPTAFYLCASSIGPIFGGETQYFGPGTRLLVL.